In its sample, the clone carrying this T cell receptor (beta chain) is medium-sized. The data derive from a study of T cells after posttransplantation cyclophosphamide. The CDR3 totals 12 residues. The V gene end was trimmed by 10 bases and the J gene end by 1 base; junction bases not matched to a gene: 1. CDR1 is ENHRY, CDR2 SYGVKD, per germline. Clones were sequenced by immunoSEQ multiplex PCR, and TCRdb holds only the in-frame ones, with some missing. The sample gives over 6,500 clones, none seen only once, and the top ten clones hold roughly 5.4%. Treatment was busulfan-fludarabine conditioning, a marrow graft, and cyclophosphamide on days +3 and +4.

Sequenced material: PBMCs, taken after an allogeneic stem cell transplant with post-transplant cyclophosphamide. The sequence derives from a male patient between 25 and 39 years old who received an allogeneic stem cell transplant from an unrelated donor, was CMV-positive, and had acute and chronic GVHD. Part of the T cells may come from the graft donor. V gene TRBV10-3 combines with J gene TRBJ1-3; TRBD1 aligns across 7 bases. Here the CDR3 DNA reads TGTGCCACAGGGGGGTCTGGAAACACCATATATTTT. This sequence encodes CATGGSGNTIYF.